Listed below are T cell receptor beta chains from one sample, sequenced in a study of cytomegalovirus exposure and HLA in healthy donors. Method: immunoSEQ multiplex PCR; TCRdb's copy keeps in-frame clones and lacks some. The table lists some 120,000 clones, 60% to 85% of them singletons, with about 1.2% in the top ten. Sequencing was performed on PBMCs. The receptor set was obtained from a female donor in good health and CMV-seronegative. Each CDR3 is given with its conserved first and last residue. Each record gives: V gene, J gene, CDR3 protein.

TRBV15,TRBJ1-3,CATREGTGARNTIYF
TRBV21-1,TRBJ1-5,CASSKYYRCGTGVSRQPQHF
TRBV27,TRBJ1-3,CASSLGGTGNTIYF
TRBV6-1,TRBJ2-7,CASSSDRAYEQYF
TRBV9,TRBJ2-2,CASSSGLVPGELFF
TRBV5-1,TRBJ2-1,CASSPAGTSGAYNEQFF
TRBV5-1,TRBJ2-1,CASSPSSGSYNEQFF
TRBV4-1,TRBJ2-1,CASSPSYNEQFF
TRBV7-9,TRBJ2-1,CASSLGRRGGLAGDWQFF
TRBV5-1,TRBJ1-1,CASSSGGGLNTEAFF
TRBV12-5,TRBJ2-7,CASGLPRDVSYEQYF
TRBV5-1,TRBJ2-5,CASSLSGGVLKETQYF
TRBV6-1,TRBJ2-6,CASHPGSGANVLTF
TRBV19,TRBJ1-1,CASKRQPNTEAFF
TRBV6-1,TRBJ1-6,CASSEWSGLNSPLHF
TRBV7-9,TRBJ2-2,CASSTQGWTGELFF
TRBV6-4,TRBJ2-3,CASSEIAGGTDTQYF
TRBV27,TRBJ1-2,CASSQTGFYGYTF
TRBV28,TRBJ2-7,CASRKHGRGLAGGGQYF
TRBV30,TRBJ2-3,CAWSVGQGPDTQYF
TRBV5-8,TRBJ2-1,CASSFRRSEQFF
TRBV6-6,TRBJ2-1,CASSYLVGSSYNEQFF
TRBV6-1,TRBJ1-2,CASSEGTGLGANYGYTF
TRBV28,TRBJ2-3,CASSLGGGTDTQYF
TRBV6-1,TRBJ2-5,CASRGSGGRQETQYF
TRBV19,TRBJ1-2,CASRNTGHGNYGYTF
TRBV5-6,TRBJ2-7,CASSWGTNEQYF
TRBV18,TRBJ2-3,CASSPDRGRVTDTQYF
TRBV19,TRBJ1-1,CASSISDRKAFF
TRBV30,TRBJ1-3,CAWRRLNSGNTIYF
TRBV7-7,-,CASSLSSAEISYEQYF
TRBV9,TRBJ1-2,CASSVVPQGRWYGYTF
TRBV7-6,TRBJ2-7,CASSLAWHEQYF
TRBV9,TRBJ2-1,CASSVTGLSGNEQFF
TRBV4-2,TRBJ2-6,CASSQDRQGTSGANVLTF
TRBV19,TRBJ2-7,CASSILSGGTYEQYF
TRBV7-6,TRBJ2-7,CASSRTGGLEQYF
TRBV19,TRBJ1-1,CASSTDRLNTEAFF
TRBV30,TRBJ2-1,CAWTSILPGLANNEQFF
TRBV9,TRBJ2-1,CASSPNEGNEQFF
TRBV7-6,TRBJ2-7,CASSPGQKYEQYF
TRBV6-5,TRBJ2-1,CASSTSGRAAEQFF
TRBV28,TRBJ2-4,CASSQNLGQGLAKNSQYF
TRBV6-5,TRBJ1-1,CASRRTGGEAFF
TRBV5-4,TRBJ1-1,CASSGRGGNTEAFF
TRBV7-2,TRBJ2-7,CASSIQIGLAGAYEQYF
TRBV6-5,TRBJ2-7,CASSYSASTYEQYF
TRBV5-5,TRBJ2-1,CASSLVLAGGGGRNEQFF
TRBV18,TRBJ1-1,CASSPFPTGTVDTEAFF
TRBV9,TRBJ1-2,CASSVALDGTGGATNYGYTF
TRBV10-2,TRBJ2-1,CASKDRGSYNEQFF
TRBV9,TRBJ2-1,CASSVGTNNEQFF
TRBV29-1,TRBJ1-3,CSAWTQSSGNTIYF
TRBV11-2,TRBJ2-1,CASSLDAGAFNNEQFF
TRBV5-5,TRBJ1-5,CASSFGRDSNQPQHF
TRBV7-9,TRBJ2-3,CASSLVVRLEAPTDTQYF
TRBV5-1,TRBJ2-5,CASSEEETQYF
TRBV27,TRBJ2-3,CASTSLDTQYF
TRBV1,TRBJ2-2,CTSSQAKIRASGEPSNTGELFF
TRBV2,TRBJ2-3,CASTSGGSDTQYF